This T cell receptor beta chain was captured by sequencing in a study of blood T cell repertoires in COVID-19. Study in general: PBMCs, B-cell-depleted T cells, or T cells provided the cDNA or gDNA that made up the material.

The V gene's germline CDR1 is LNHDA and CDR2 SQIVND (reference sequence). Between the trimmed V and J ends, which lost 8 bases and 4 bases, there was a span of 6 bases. The CDR3 totals 10 residues. Under the authors' procedure: Using reference gene primer amplification, nucleated cell counts were estimated. Sequencing used immunoSEQ multiplex PCR; TCRdb keeps in-frame clones, though not all of them. V, J and clone size reflect that table, while D and trimming were determined from the DNA. The table lists fewer than 300,000 clones, about 89% of them singletons. The sample was peripheral blood. This clonotype was sampled from a man younger than 45 with acute or convalescent COVID-19. The rearrangement joins TRBV19 to TRBJ2-7; perhaps TRBD1 as D (5 bases). The CDR3 loop is CASPGYEQYF. For the CDR3, the DNA is TGTGCCAGTCCAGGGTACGAGCAGTACTTC.